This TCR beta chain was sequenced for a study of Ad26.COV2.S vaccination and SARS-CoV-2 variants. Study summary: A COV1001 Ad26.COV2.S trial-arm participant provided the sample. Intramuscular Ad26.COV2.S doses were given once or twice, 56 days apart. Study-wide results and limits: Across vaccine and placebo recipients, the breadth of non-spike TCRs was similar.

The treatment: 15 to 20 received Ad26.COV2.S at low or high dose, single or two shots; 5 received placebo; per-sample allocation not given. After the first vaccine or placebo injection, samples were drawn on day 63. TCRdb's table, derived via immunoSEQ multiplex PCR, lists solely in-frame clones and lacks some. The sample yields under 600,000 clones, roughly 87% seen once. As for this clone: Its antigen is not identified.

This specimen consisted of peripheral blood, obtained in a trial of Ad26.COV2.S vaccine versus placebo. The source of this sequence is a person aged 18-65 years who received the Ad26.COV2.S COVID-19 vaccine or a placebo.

CDR3 in DNA: TGTGCCAGCAGCTTGAGCGTTGCGGCGGATACGCAGTATTTT. Its protein is CASSLSVAADTQYF. The rearrangement uses TRBV11-2 and TRBJ2-3; D gene unclear. Trimming took 3 bases from V and 6 from J, leaving 13 bases between them. This CDR3 region has 14 residues. Looked up from germline, CDR1 is SGHAT and CDR2 is FQNNGV. Full variable domain (outside the CDR3, taken from reference TRBV11-2 and TRBJ2-3): EAGVAQSPRYKIIEKRQSVAFWCNPISGHATLYWYQQILGQGPKLLIQFQNNGVVDDSQLPKDRFSAERLKGVDSTLKIQPAKLEDSAVYLCASSLSVAADTQYFGPGTRLTVL.